This T cell receptor (beta chain) is drawn from a study of cytotoxic CD8 clonotypes in ibrutinib-treated CLL. Study details: Partial responses totalled approximately 25 and complete responses 2; after median approximately 6 years, approximately 15 remained remitted and around twelve progressed.

With regard to this clone: Its antigen is not identified.

V trimming: 4 bases; J trimming: 7 bases; junction bases outside the gene matches: 12. From germline, CDR1 is MNHNS and CDR2 SASEGT. This CDR3 comprises 15 residues. Libraries were prepared by immunoSEQ multiplex PCR; TCRdb keeps only in-frame clonotypes and omits some of them. The sample lists around 250,000 clones, 70% occurring once. The study, taken as a whole, reports: Sample timing was unmatched between remission and later-progressing patients; lymph nodes unstudied. Clonality went up at ibrutinib response and then declined back toward baseline at progression. Baseline clonality was higher than in age-matched healthy donors and moved in step with circulating CD8+ T-cell counts.

The source is a human donor with chronic lymphocytic leukemia. This chain uses TRBV6-1 with TRBJ2-5; 7 bases align to TRBD2. Sequenced here: PBMCs, sampled after 24 months of ibrutinib treatment. The CDR3 reads CASSGGGSPLRTQYF. CDR3 nucleotides: TGTGCCAGCAGTGGGGGAGGGTCCCCCCTCCGGACCCAGTACTTC.